This T cell receptor beta chain was found in a study of blood T cell repertoires in COVID-19. Study as a whole: Acute and convalescent COVID-19 samples came from the United States, Italy and Spain.

Germline CDR1 and CDR2: SNHLY and FYNNEI. The CDR3 runs to 15 residues. The V and J ends lost 1 base and 5 bases respectively, with 14 bases between them. Original analysis: Using reference gene primer amplification, nucleated cell counts were estimated. Profiled with immunoSEQ multiplex PCR; TCRdb holds only in-frame clones, not every one. The V and J calls and clone size were taken over from that table, and D and trimming were inferred from the DNA. The data show 130,000 to 150,000 clones, approximately 80% seen once. The J gene is TRBJ1-1, the V gene TRBV2; D unresolved. The specimen sequenced was peripheral blood. The origin of this receptor is a woman of 80 years or more in a cohort sampled during active or convalescent COVID-19. This CDR3 reads CASSEERGRGTEAFF. CDR3 DNA: TGTGCCAGCAGTGAAGAACGAGGGCGCGGGACTGAAGCTTTCTTT.